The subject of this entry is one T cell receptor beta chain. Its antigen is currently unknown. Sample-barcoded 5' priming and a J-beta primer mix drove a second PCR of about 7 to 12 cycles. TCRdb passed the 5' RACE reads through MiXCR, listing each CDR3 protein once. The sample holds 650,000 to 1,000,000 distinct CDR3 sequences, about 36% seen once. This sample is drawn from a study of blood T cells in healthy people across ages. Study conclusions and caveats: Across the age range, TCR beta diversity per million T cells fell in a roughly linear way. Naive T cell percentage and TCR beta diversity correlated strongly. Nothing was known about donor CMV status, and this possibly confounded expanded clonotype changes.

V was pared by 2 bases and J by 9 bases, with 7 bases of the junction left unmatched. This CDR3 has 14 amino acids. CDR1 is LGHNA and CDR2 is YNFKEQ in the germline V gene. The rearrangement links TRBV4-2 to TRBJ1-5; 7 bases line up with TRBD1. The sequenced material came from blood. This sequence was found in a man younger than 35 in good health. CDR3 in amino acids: CASSQTGAVGPQHF. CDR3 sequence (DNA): TGTGCCAGCAGCCAAACAGGGGCAGTCGGGCCCCAGCATTTT.